These 27 T cell receptor beta chains came from one sample sequenced in a study of blood T cell repertoires in COVID-19 (dated by TCRdb to about 2020). Libraries were made using the immunoSEQ multiplex PCR assay. TCRdb provides this immuneACCESS table in a form limited to in-frame rearrangements. Some clones are lacking; in checked studies, under half of them reflect an unresolved V gene, and why the rest are absent is not known. This sample is represented by fewer than 200,000 clones; roughly 90% of them were singletons. Approximately 24% of the sample goes to the ten largest clones. Sequenced input: peripheral blood. The receptors derive from a man aged 60 to 69 with acute or convalescent COVID-19.

This sequence joins TRBV29-1 and TRBJ2-7, with 15 bases identical to TRBD2. This CDR3 has 15 residues. The trim removed 6 bases at V and 3 bases at J, leaving 6 bases unmatched. The V gene's germline CDR1 is SQVTM and CDR2 ANQGSEA. The CDR3 DNA sequence: TGCAGCGTCACCGGGACTAGCGGGAGGTACTACGAGCAGTACTTC. It codes for CSVTGTSGRYYEQYF.

Many counts were recorded for this clone. The genes are TRBV18 and TRBJ1-1; TRBD1 matches at 9 bases. The CDR3 has 15 amino acids. Germline loops: CDR1 KGHSH, CDR2 LQKENI. Losses at the gene ends were 3 bases for V and 1 base for J; bases not matched to a gene: 3. The CDR3 region has the DNA TGTGCCAGCTCACCCACAGGGGGCACGAACACTGAAGCTTTCTTT. Amino acids: CASSPTGGTNTEAFF.

The rearrangement links TRBV19 to TRBJ1-2; TRBD1 matches 8 bases. Germline values: CDR1 LNHDA, CDR2 SQIVND (reference sequence). This CDR3 region has 15 residues. After removal of 7 bases from V and 6 bases from J, the junction contained 13 bases not matched to a gene. CDR3 loop: CASTFKDREADGYTF. For the CDR3, the DNA is TGTGCCAGTACCTTCAAGGACAGGGAGGCGGATGGCTACACCTTC. Looking up the rest from reference TRBV19 and TRBJ1-2 gives the full variable domain: DGGITQSPKYLFRKEGQNVTLSCEQNLNHDAMYWYRQDPGQGLRLIYYSQIVNDFQKGDIAEGYSVSREKKESFPLTVTSAQKNPTAFYLCASTFKDREADGYTFGSGTRLTVV.

The chain is built from TRBV6-2 or TRBV6-3 and TRBJ2-2; 13 nucleotides align to TRBD2. Losses at the gene ends were 4 bases for V and 8 bases for J; bases not matched to a gene: 4. CDR3 length: 15 amino acids. The germline V gene has CDR1 MNHEY and CDR2 SVGEGT. CDR3 protein: CASSSGLAGVGELFF. CDR3 DNA sequence: TGTGCCAGCAGTTCCGGACTAGCGGGAGTGGGGGAGCTGTTTTTT.

This chain connects TRBV12-3 or TRBV12-4 to TRBJ1-1, with D perhaps matching TRBD1 (5 bases). The V end was cut by 5 bases, the J end by 10 bases, with 17 bases between. CDR3 length equals 13 residues. CDR3 sequence reads: CASSTDTTAAAFF. CDR3 nucleotides: TGTGCCAGCAGTACGGACACAACTGCAGCAGCTTTCTTT.

The chain carries TRBV6-5 and TRBJ2-7; possibly TRBD1 for D (6 bases). The CDR3 sequence is 14 residues long. Trimming removed 6 bases at V and 2 bases at J, with 14 bases between. Per germline, CDR1 MNHEY and CDR2 SVGAGI. The CDR3 is CASRRDTNPYEQYF. DNA of the CDR3: TGTGCCAGCAGGAGGGACACCAATCCCTACGAGCAGTACTTC.

On this clone itself: This specimen includes other DNA sequences encoding the same CDR3. The V call is TRBV6-1, the J call TRBJ1-1; no clear D gene. CDR1 MNHNS and CDR2 SASEGT come from the germline V gene. The CDR3 length is 14 residues. Trimming took off 3 bases at V and 4 bases at J, with 12 bases between the two ends. The CDR3 DNA sequence: TGTGCCAGCAGTGAGGAGGGAGGAGGCACTGAAGCTTTCTTT. Its translation: CASSEEGGGTEAFF.

This chain uses TRBV2 with TRBJ2-5; TRBD1 matches at 8 bases. The CDR3 is 15 residues long. Per the germline V gene, CDR1 is SNHLY and CDR2 is FYNNEI. The trim removed 5 bases at V and 4 bases at J, leaving 9 bases unmatched. The CDR3, as DNA: TGTGCCAGCAGTCCCGACAGGGGCGGCAGAGAGACCCAGTACTTC. Encoded protein: CASSPDRGGRETQYF.

The chain employs TRBV5-1 and TRBJ2-2; no clear D gene. V was clipped by 4 bases and J by 6 bases, with 16 bases between them. CDR1 and CDR2 (germline): SGHRS, YFSETQ. This CDR3 comprises 15 residues. CDR3 coding DNA: TGCGCCAGCAGCCTGGTCACTACCTCCCCCGGGGAGCTGTTTTTT. Amino acid sequence: CASSLVTTSPGELFF.

This chain joins TRBV11-2 and TRBJ2-5; D call uncertain. V lost 2 bases and J 5 bases, leaving 3 bases between the germline ends. The CDR3 spans 11 residues. CDR1 SGHAT and CDR2 FQNNGV come from the germline V gene. In DNA form, the CDR3 reads TGTGCCAGCAGCTTACAGGAGACCCAGTACTTC. It encodes CASSLQETQYF.

This clone was found once. The rearrangement uses TRBV7-9 and TRBJ2-3, with 7 bases fitting TRBD2. The V and J ends lost 4 bases and 0 bases, in that order; junction bases with no gene match: 7. Germline CDR1 reads SEHNR; CDR2 reads FQNEAQ (reference sequence). CDR3 length: 16 residues. CDR3 residues: CASSWGGTDSTDTQYF. CDR3 sequence (DNA): TGTGCCAGCAGCTGGGGGGGGACCGATAGCACAGATACGCAGTATTTT.

CDR3 in DNA: TGTGCCAGCAGTGAAATTCAGGCGACAGATACGCAGTATTTT. This encodes CASSEIQATDTQYF. This chain links TRBV6-1 with TRBJ2-3; D is undetermined. In germline, CDR1 is MNHNS, CDR2 SASEGT. This CDR3 spans 14 amino acids. V was cut by 2 bases and J by 3 bases, with 9 bases left in between.

On this clone: Different DNA sequences within this sample yield the same CDR3. This chain links TRBV7-3 with TRBJ1-1, with 7 bases identical to TRBD1. The V gene's germline CDR1 is SGHTA and CDR2 FQGTGA. Trimming cost V 5 bases and J 4 bases; bases outside gene matches: 4. The CDR3 consists of 13 residues. This chain's CDR3 is CASSPQGGTEAFF. The CDR3 nucleotides read TGTGCCAGCAGCCCTCAGGGGGGCACTGAAGCTTTCTTT.

This clone was observed once. V is TRBV7-9 and J is TRBJ1-4; D may be TRBD1 (6 bases). V lost 5 bases, J lost 0 bases, and 10 bases lay in between. The CDR3 is made up of 15 amino acids. Germline CDR1 SEHNR, CDR2 FQNEAQ (reference sequence). The CDR3 DNA is TGTGCCAGCAGCACCCACAGGGCAACTAATGAAAAACTGTTTTTT. It translates to CASSTHRATNEKLFF.

The rearrangement uses TRBV6-5 and TRBJ2-7; a possible D gene is TRBD2 (6 bases). The germline V and J ends were trimmed by 2 bases and 3 bases, with 8 bases remaining between them. The CDR3 is made up of 13 amino acids. Per germline, CDR1 MNHEY and CDR2 SVGAGI. The CDR3 DNA follows: TGTGCCAGCAGTTACAGGGGAGGCTACGAGCAGTACGTC. Its translation: CASSYRGGYEQYV.

This rearrangement joins TRBV25-1 to TRBJ1-4; weak D call: TRBD1 (6 bases). The ends were cut back, 4 bases at V and 8 bases at J, with 14 bases in the middle. Germline lookup yields CDR1 MGHDK and CDR2 SYGVNS. This CDR3 has 14 amino acids. CDR3 nucleotide sequence: TGTGCCAGCAGTGGGGCTTTGAGGGGGGAAAAACTGTTTTTT. This sequence encodes CASSGALRGEKLFF.

The rearrangement uses TRBV3-1 (or the pseudogene TRBV3-2) and TRBJ1-5; D perhaps matches TRBD1 (5 bases). CDR3 length equals 14 residues. CDR1 is LGHDT, CDR2 YNNKEL, per germline (reference sequence). V was shortened by 3 bases and J by 1 base, with 7 bases between the two germline ends. This CDR3 is CASSHRASNQPQHF. CDR3 nucleotides: TGTGCCAGCAGCCACAGGGCAAGCAATCAGCCCCAGCATTTT.

This clone appeared once. The gene calls are TRBV27 and TRBJ2-2; 9 bases fit TRBD2. Germline V gives CDR1 MNHEY, CDR2 SMNVEV (reference sequence). This CDR3 has 18 residues. Trimming took 6 bases from V and 5 from J; bases not matched to a gene: 16. Here the CDR3 reads CASSKLGGAGGGTGELFF. Written as DNA, the CDR3 is TGTGCCAGCAGCAAGCTGGGCGGAGCGGGAGGAGGTACCGGGGAGCTGTTTTTT.

This clone has a single count. The V call is TRBV12-3 or TRBV12-4, the J call TRBJ1-2; D ambiguous. Trimming took 7 bases from V and 11 from J, leaving 17 bases between them. CDR3 length: 12 amino acids. CDR3 amino acids: CASILPSLRYTF. The CDR3 DNA sequence: TGTGCCAGCATACTTCCTTCACTGAGGTACACCTTC.

CDR3 protein: CATSEVGYQETQYF. The CDR3 DNA reads as TGTGCCACCAGTGAGGTCGGGTACCAAGAGACCCAGTACTTC. The chain couples TRBV24-1 to TRBJ2-5; D unclear. V was pared by 4 bases and J by 0 bases, with 8 bases between. CDR1 KGHDR and CDR2 SFDVKD come from the germline V gene. This CDR3 region has 14 residues.

The chain recombines TRBV11-3 with TRBJ1-6, with 9 bases that match TRBD1. Trimming removed 5 bases from V and 8 bases from J; junction bases left unmatched: 1. This CDR3 region has 13 residues. The V gene's germline CDR1 is SGHNT and CDR2 YENEEA. The CDR3 nucleotides read TGTGCCAGCAGCCGGGACAGGGATTCACCCCTCCACTTT. Translation gives CASSRDRDSPLHF.

The V call is TRBV11-2, the J call TRBJ1-5, with 7 bases that match TRBD1. The germline V gene encodes CDR1 SGHAT and CDR2 FQNNGV. V shed 2 bases, J shed 8 bases, and the junction held 3 bases outside the gene matches. The CDR3 has 13 amino acids. The CDR3 is CASSLSQGEPQHF. DNA for the CDR3: TGTGCCAGCAGCTTATCCCAGGGGGAGCCCCAGCATTTT.

This clone occurred once. The rearrangement joins TRBV5-1 to TRBJ2-2, with unresolved D. Trimming removed 3 bases at V and 0 bases at J, with 6 bases between. The CDR3 consists of 14 residues. CDR1 is SGHRS and CDR2 is YFSETQ in the germline V gene. The DNA for the CDR3 is TGCGCCAGCAGCTCCCTACCGAACACCGGGGAGCTGTTTTTT. Translating gives CASSSLPNTGELFF.

V and J are TRBV24-1 and TRBJ1-2; 8 bases map to TRBD1. In germline, CDR1 is KGHDR, CDR2 SFDVKD. CDR3 length: 14 amino acids. V shed 3 bases and J 4 bases; nucleotides not matched to a gene: 3. The CDR3 DNA sequence: TGTGCCACCAGTGATCCTGACAGGGGCTATGGCTACACCTTC. Translated, it gives CATSDPDRGYGYTF.

This chain connects TRBV9 to TRBJ1-4; unclear D gene. CDR3 length equals 16 residues. The V gene lost 0 bases and the J gene lost 6 bases, with 15 bases spanning the gap. Germline V gene data show CDR1 as SGDLS and CDR2 as YYNGEE. The CDR3 protein is CASSVGLWGGDEKLFF. Here the CDR3 DNA reads TGTGCCAGCAGCGTAGGGCTTTGGGGAGGTGATGAAAAACTGTTTTTT.

J is TRBJ2-2 and V is TRBV24-1; 9 bases align to TRBD1. The CDR3 is 17 residues long. From germline, CDR1 is KGHDR and CDR2 SFDVKD. V shed 4 bases and J 5 bases; nucleotides not matched to a gene: 10. The CDR3 region is CATSDQAGQGRTGELFF. The CDR3 DNA reads as TGTGCCACCAGTGACCAAGCGGGACAGGGCAGGACCGGGGAGCTGTTTTTT.

The V and J genes are TRBV5-1 and TRBJ2-3; D may be TRBD2 (8 bases). The germline gives CDR1 SGHRS, CDR2 YFSETQ. Trimming took off 2 bases at V and 2 bases at J, with 12 bases between the two ends. There are 15 residues in the CDR3. The DNA for the CDR3 is TGCGCCAGCAGCTTTAGCGGGACAGCCACAGATACGCAGTATTTT. It yields the protein CASSFSGTATDTQYF.